This TCR beta chain was sequenced for a study of early T cells in non-severe SARS-CoV-2 infection. This clonotype has a handful of counts. TCRdb fed the 5' RACE reads into MiXCR, producing one record per CDR3 protein. This repertoire shows 70,000 or so distinct CDR3 sequences, about 12% found once; its top ten account for roughly 1.3%. In germline, CDR1 is MDHEN, CDR2 SYDVKM. V lost 9 bases to trimming and J lost 4 bases, with 19 bases between them. CDR3 length: 15 residues. The material sequenced was whole blood. The V and J genes are TRBV28 and TRBJ2-1; no reliable D call. The sequence was collected from an adult who was a healthcare worker with PCR-confirmed SARS-CoV-2 infection or an uninfected control (not recorded which). CDR3 protein: CASSRNPTQYNEQFF. Here the CDR3 DNA reads TGTGCCAGTAGCCGCAACCCGACCCAGTACAATGAGCAGTTCTTC.